This paragraph covers one T cell receptor beta chain sequence. Its matching antigen is unknown. The sample comes from a study of T-cell reconstitution after alpha-beta-depleted transplantation in children. Study findings and constraints: Some patients owed their high day-60 TCRbeta diversity to surviving recipient T cells and thymic progenitors. Reportedly, roughly two months post-transplant, alpha-beta T cells arose from several hundred expanded graft clones. T-cell numbers and diversity, one year after transplant, stemmed largely from T cells that were newly produced.

V was clipped by 6 bases and J by 3 bases, with 15 bases between them. The CDR3 is 14 amino acids. CDR1 is MDHEN, CDR2 SYDVKM, per germline. Construction of the TCRbeta library involved unique molecular identifiers. TCRdb used MiXCR to reprocess the PCR reads, holding one entry per CDR3 protein. The repertoire consists of around 110,000 distinct CDR3 sequences, with around 10% occurring once and the leading ten covering less than 40%. The sample consisted of PBMCs, taken before TCRalphabeta/CD19-depleted stem cell transplant. This clonotype was sampled from a boy aged 2 to 9 with acute lymphoblastic leukemia, due to receive a stem cell transplant. The chain couples TRBV28 to TRBJ2-7; D may be TRBD1 (5 bases). CDR3 sequence (DNA): TGTGCCAGCAGCCCCGCTAGGGGCCTCTACGAGCAGTACTTC. It codes for CASSPARGLYEQYF. Full variable domain (missing parts from reference TRBV28 and TRBJ2-7): DVKVTQSSRYLVKRTGEKVFLECVQDMDHENMFWYRQDPGLGLRLIYFSYDVKMKEKGDIPEGYSVSREKKERFSLILESASTNQTSMYLCASSPARGLYEQYFGPGTRLTVT.